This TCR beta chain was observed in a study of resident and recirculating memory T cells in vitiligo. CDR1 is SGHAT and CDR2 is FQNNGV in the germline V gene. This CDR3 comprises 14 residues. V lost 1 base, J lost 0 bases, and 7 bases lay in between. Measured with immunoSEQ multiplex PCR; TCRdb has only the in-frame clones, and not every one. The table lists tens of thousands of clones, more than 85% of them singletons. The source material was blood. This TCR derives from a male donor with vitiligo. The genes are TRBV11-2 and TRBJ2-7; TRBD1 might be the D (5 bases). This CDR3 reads CASSLGGSSYEQYF. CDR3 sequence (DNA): TGTGCCAGCAGCTTAGGGGGCAGCTCCTACGAGCAGTACTTC.